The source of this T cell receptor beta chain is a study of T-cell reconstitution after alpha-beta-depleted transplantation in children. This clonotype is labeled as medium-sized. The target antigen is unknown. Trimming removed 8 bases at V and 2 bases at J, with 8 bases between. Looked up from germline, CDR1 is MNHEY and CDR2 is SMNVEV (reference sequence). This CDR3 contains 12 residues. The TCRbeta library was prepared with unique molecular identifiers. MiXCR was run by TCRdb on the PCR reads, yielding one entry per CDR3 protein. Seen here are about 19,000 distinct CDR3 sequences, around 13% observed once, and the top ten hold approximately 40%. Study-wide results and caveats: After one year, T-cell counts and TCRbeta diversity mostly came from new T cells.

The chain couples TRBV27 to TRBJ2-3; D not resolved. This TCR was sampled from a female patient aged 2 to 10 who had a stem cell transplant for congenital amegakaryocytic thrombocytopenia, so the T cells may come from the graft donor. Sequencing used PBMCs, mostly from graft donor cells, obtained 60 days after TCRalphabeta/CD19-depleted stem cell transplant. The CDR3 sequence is CASGKLTDTQYF. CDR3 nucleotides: TGTGCCAGCGGAAAACTCACAGATACGCAGTATTTT.